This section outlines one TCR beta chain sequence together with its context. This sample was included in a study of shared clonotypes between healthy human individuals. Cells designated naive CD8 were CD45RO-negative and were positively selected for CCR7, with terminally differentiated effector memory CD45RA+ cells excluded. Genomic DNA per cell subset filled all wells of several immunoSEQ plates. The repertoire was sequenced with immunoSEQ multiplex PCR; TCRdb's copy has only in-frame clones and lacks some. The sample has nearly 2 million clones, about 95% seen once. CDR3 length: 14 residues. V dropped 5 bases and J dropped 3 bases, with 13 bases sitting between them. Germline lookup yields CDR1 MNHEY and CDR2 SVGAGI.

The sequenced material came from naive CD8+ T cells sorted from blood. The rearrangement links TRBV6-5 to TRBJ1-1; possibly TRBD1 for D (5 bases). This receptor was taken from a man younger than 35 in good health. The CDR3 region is CASSPGGVHTEAFF. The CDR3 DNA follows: TGTGCCAGCAGTCCGGGGGGGGTCCACACTGAAGCTTTCTTT.